This T cell receptor (beta chain) comes out of a study of identifying expanded T cells in peripheral blood (dated by TCRdb to 2018 to 2020). Broadly, across the study: Technical replicates were generated by sequencing separate aliquots of the same genomic DNA pool, with four replicates compared pairwise.

As to this clone: Its cognate antigen has yet to be identified. The input lacks base qualities; no much larger clone sits a single base away.

A distance of 8 bases separates the germline ends of V and J, which lose 5 bases and 4 bases respectively. The CDR1 and CDR2 encoded by the germline V gene (reference sequence) are LNHDA and SQIVND. CDR3 length: 12 amino acids, cysteine to phenylalanine. The read is trimmed to its CDR3 DNA, 36 bases read in frame from base 1. TCRbeta CDR3 regions were profiled by bias-controlled multiplex PCR amplification of genomic DNA with the immunoSEQ Assay. The original pipeline was this. The absolute abundance of each unique TCRbeta CDR3 region was quantified after sequences were collapsed and filtered. Differential abundance was tested with two models: a binomial (Fisher-equivalent) model and a beta-binomial model that adds time-dependent variance fitted from healthy donors. Clones with fewer than 5 combined templates were removed, and a clone was called differentially abundant if the clone's Benjamini-Hochberg FDR was below 0.01. The form v = (b*log(k)+a)^2 was used to model beta-binomial variance as a function of total template count across the two samples. Sourced from immuneACCESS, this table was stored by TCRdb with only in-frame sequences that have V and J called. A share of the clones is absent; for the studies checked, an unresolved V gene accounts for under half, and the remainder has no known explanation. D and trimming come from the DNA, and the V and J calls and clone size come from that table. For this sample the table gives tens of thousands of clones, of which approximately 84% were detected only once. In total, the top ten clones hold 4.5% of the sample.

The paper as a whole reports these results and caveats: Across all healthy donors, variance in clone template counts between approximately 2-week samples was found to increase significantly with total template count. The beta-binomial model significantly reduced the number of clones called differentially abundant and the false-positive rate across all healthy-donor time intervals. The authors expected biological variance in healthy repertoires might increase further over much longer intervals such as months to years. About 1.2 differentially abundant clones were flagged by the binomial model between technical replicates, whereas about 15 and 18 were flagged over two weeks and four weeks, respectively.

During the collection period, no immune events, such as infections, were documented for the healthy donors. Time-dependent variance in a beta-binomial model of T-cell clone differential abundance was calibrated using healthy-donor blood repertoires as a training cohort. The training cohort included 10 or so healthy donors, of whom 3 were female and 7 were male. The donors were between roughly 29 and 65 years old, with an average age of roughly 41 years. Whole blood was collected from each healthy donor at three time points spaced two weeks apart and obtained from a commercial supplier. Genomic DNA was extracted from unsorted whole blood for immunosequencing.

The V and J genes are TRBV19 and TRBJ1-2; the D gene assignment is ambiguous. The source is a person aged 18 to 75 in good health. Sequences were obtained from blood. CDR3 reads: CASSVPLYGYTF. The DNA sequence is TGTGCCAGTAGTGTTCCCCTCTATGGCTACACCTTC.